This T cell receptor (beta chain) was identified in a study of blood T cell repertoires in COVID-19. About the research overall: The origin of the acute and convalescent COVID-19 samples was the United States, Italy and Spain.

Source study methods: Nucleated cell number was recorded as an estimate derived from reference gene primer amplification. Data came from immunoSEQ multiplex PCR; TCRdb stores just in-frame clones and leaves some out. V, J and clone size are those of that table, while D and trimming were read from the DNA. The table includes 30,000 to 40,000 clones, 85% to 90% detected once. The V gene's germline CDR1 is MNHNS and CDR2 SASEGT. The CDR3 runs to 14 residues. Trimming shortened V by 3 bases and J by 4 bases, and 12 bases separated the two germline ends. This TCR came from a man aged 65 to 79 with active COVID-19. The sequenced sample consisted of peripheral blood. V gene TRBV6-1 combines with J gene TRBJ1-1; tentatively, D is TRBD1 (6 bases). As DNA, the CDR3 is TGTGCCAGCAGTGAGGGCTGGGGGCCCACTGAAGCTTTCTTT. Protein sequence: CASSEGWGPTEAFF.